The rows below give T cell receptor beta chains drawn from one sample of a study of blood T cells in healthy people across ages. TCRdb reprocessed the 5' RACE reads with MiXCR, giving one entry per CDR3 protein. The sample consists of about 1.6 million distinct CDR3 sequences, about 31% of them appearing once. The source material was blood. Receptors were obtained from a woman aged 25 to 39 in good health. Each CDR3 is given with its conserved first and last residue. A D gene is named only where the DNA matches it firmly. Clone sizes are given selectively: once, few, many, or a class where the clone is expanded.

D gene: -
clone size: few
V gene: TRBV11-3
J gene: TRBJ2-3
CDR3 DNA: TGTGCCAGCAGCATAACCCCAGTTAGCACAGATACGCAGTATTTT
CDR3 protein: CASSITPVSTDTQYF

D gene: -
clone size: -
V gene: TRBV27
J gene: TRBJ2-7
CDR3 DNA: TGTGCCAGCAGCCTTCTGGGGGCTAGCGGCTCCTACGAGCAGTACTTC
CDR3 protein: CASSLLGASGSYEQYF

D gene: TRBD2
clone size: many
V gene: TRBV9
J gene: TRBJ2-5
CDR3 DNA: TGTGCCAGCAGCCTTTCGCGGGGGGGCCAAGAGACCCAGTACTTC
CDR3 protein: CASSLSRGGQETQYF

D gene: TRBD2
clone size: many
V gene: TRBV9
J gene: TRBJ2-3
CDR3 DNA: TGTGCCAGCAGCGTAGGGGACTACATCACAGATACGCAGTATTTT
CDR3 protein: CASSVGDYITDTQYF

D gene: -
clone size: -
V gene: TRBV9
J gene: TRBJ2-7
CDR3 DNA: TGTGCCAGCAGCCGGGACACATTACAGGAAGAGCAGTACTTC
CDR3 protein: CASSRDTLQEEQYF

D gene: -
clone size: -
V gene: TRBV4-3
J gene: TRBJ1-2
CDR3 DNA: TGCGCCAGCAGCCCCACTTCACAATCGAATTATTATGGCTACACCTTC
CDR3 protein: CASSPTSQSNYYGYTF

D gene: -
clone size: -
V gene: TRBV5-1
J gene: TRBJ2-3
CDR3 DNA: TGCGCCAGCAGCTTGGGGGCCATACTCACAGATACGCAGTATTTT
CDR3 protein: CASSLGAILTDTQYF

D gene: TRBD1
clone size: -
V gene: TRBV7-2
J gene: TRBJ1-2
CDR3 DNA: TGTGCCAGCAAGCCAGGGACAGAGTATGGCTACACCTTC
CDR3 protein: CASKPGTEYGYTF

D gene: -
clone size: once
V gene: TRBV20-1
J gene: TRBJ2-7
CDR3 DNA: TGCAGTGCTAGAGGAGGACGGGAATACGAGCAGTACTTC
CDR3 protein: CSARGGREYEQYF

D gene: -
clone size: -
V gene: TRBV29-1
J gene: TRBJ1-5
CDR3 DNA: TGCAGCGTTTCGGTCCTCAATCGGCCCCAGCATTTT
CDR3 protein: CSVSVLNRPQHF

D gene: TRBD2
clone size: few
V gene: TRBV7-6
J gene: TRBJ2-1
CDR3 DNA: TGTGCCAGCAGCTTGTCGTTTGGACTAGCGGGAGTTTGGTCCTACAATGAGCAGTTCTTC
CDR3 protein: CASSLSFGLAGVWSYNEQFF

D gene: -
clone size: few
V gene: TRBV12-3/TRBV12-4
J gene: TRBJ2-7
CDR3 DNA: TGTGTCAGCAGTTCGGGGGCCCCCTACGAGCAGTACTTC
CDR3 protein: CVSSSGAPYEQYF

D gene: TRBD2
clone size: -
V gene: TRBV29-1
J gene: TRBJ2-7
CDR3 DNA: TGCAGCGTTGAAGATCGGGGCGGGGAGGGGTATTACTACGAGCAGTACTTC
CDR3 protein: CSVEDRGGEGYYYEQYF

D gene: -
clone size: many
V gene: TRBV3-1
J gene: TRBJ2-1
CDR3 DNA: TGTGCCAGCAGCCAAGGTGAGGGAGGGGGCATAGGATTGTCCTACAATGAGCAGTTCTTC
CDR3 protein: CASSQGEGGGIGLSYNEQFF

D gene: -
clone size: -
V gene: TRBV6-1
J gene: TRBJ2-1
CDR3 DNA: TGTGCCAGCAGGACCCTTAGGGGGAGTGGTGTTGAGCAGTTCTTC
CDR3 protein: CASRTLRGSGVEQFF

D gene: -
clone size: few
V gene: TRBV20-1
J gene: TRBJ1-2
CDR3 DNA: TGCAGTGCTAGATCCACCCAGTTTCGTGGCTACACCTTC
CDR3 protein: CSARSTQFRGYTF

D gene: TRBD2
clone size: few
V gene: TRBV7-2
J gene: TRBJ2-2
CDR3 DNA: TGTGCCAGCACCCCCTGGCTAGCGGAGACCGGGGAGCTGTTTTTT
CDR3 protein: CASTPWLAETGELFF

D gene: TRBD1
clone size: -
V gene: TRBV25-1
J gene: TRBJ2-7
CDR3 DNA: TGTGCCAGCAGAGCAGACAGGGGGGGATTCTACGAGCAGTACTTC
CDR3 protein: CASRADRGGFYEQYF

D gene: TRBD1
clone size: many
V gene: TRBV20-1
J gene: TRBJ2-7
CDR3 DNA: TGCAGTGCCAAAACAGGGGCTCGTCGTTACGAGCAGTACTTC
CDR3 protein: CSAKTGARRYEQYF

D gene: TRBD1
clone size: -
V gene: TRBV30
J gene: TRBJ1-2
CDR3 DNA: TGTGCCTGGGAATGGACGGGGACAGGGGGCCCTCTTAGCTATGGCTACACCTTC
CDR3 protein: CAWEWTGTGGPLSYGYTF

D gene: -
clone size: few
V gene: TRBV7-9
J gene: TRBJ1-1
CDR3 DNA: TGTGCCAGCAGCTTAGACTCGGGATATTGGGCTGAAGCTTTCTTT
CDR3 protein: CASSLDSGYWAEAFF

D gene: -
clone size: few
V gene: TRBV27
J gene: TRBJ2-6
CDR3 DNA: TGTGCCAGCAGCCGAACCCTACAGGGCCCACTTGCCAACGTCCTGACTTTC
CDR3 protein: CASSRTLQGPLANVLTF

D gene: -
clone size: few
V gene: TRBV28
J gene: TRBJ2-5
CDR3 DNA: TGTGCCAGCACCCGAGGGGGGGACAATGAGCAGTACTTC
CDR3 protein: CASTRGGDNEQYF

D gene: TRBD2
clone size: few
V gene: TRBV6-6
J gene: TRBJ2-7
CDR3 DNA: TGTGCCAGCAGTTACGAAGTAGCGGGACACGAGCAGTACTTC
CDR3 protein: CASSYEVAGHEQYF

D gene: -
clone size: -
V gene: TRBV12-3/TRBV12-4
J gene: TRBJ1-3
CDR3 DNA: TGTGCCAGCAGTTTGCTGACAGGTAGCTCTGGAAACACCATATATTTT
CDR3 protein: CASSLLTGSSGNTIYF

D gene: -
clone size: few
V gene: TRBV7-9
J gene: TRBJ2-3
CDR3 DNA: TGTGCCAGCAGCTTGTCTCGCCCGCCCACAGATACGCAGTATTTT
CDR3 protein: CASSLSRPPTDTQYF

D gene: -
clone size: few
V gene: TRBV6-4
J gene: TRBJ1-2
CDR3 DNA: TGTGCCAGCAGCGAGCCCGGGACTCCTGAGATTTGGTGGCATGGCTACACCTTC
CDR3 protein: CASSEPGTPEIWWHGYTF

D gene: -
clone size: -
V gene: TRBV6-2/TRBV6-3
J gene: TRBJ2-1
CDR3 DNA: TGTACCAGCAGCACAACGATCCAGGGGAATGAGCAGTTCTTC
CDR3 protein: CTSSTTIQGNEQFF

D gene: TRBD2
clone size: few
V gene: TRBV28
J gene: TRBJ2-5
CDR3 DNA: TGTGCCAGCAGCCCCCTTGGGGAGGGAGAGACCCAGTACTTC
CDR3 protein: CASSPLGEGETQYF

D gene: -
clone size: -
V gene: TRBV4-1
J gene: TRBJ2-7
CDR3 DNA: TGCGCCAGCAGCCCCTGGGGGAGAACCTACGAGCAGTACTTC
CDR3 protein: CASSPWGRTYEQYF

D gene: -
clone size: -
V gene: TRBV20-1
J gene: TRBJ2-2
CDR3 DNA: TGCAGTGCTAGAGATACTAGCTACGGGGAGCTGTTTTTT
CDR3 protein: CSARDTSYGELFF

D gene: -
clone size: -
V gene: TRBV28
J gene: TRBJ1-2
CDR3 DNA: TGTGCCAGCAGTCTTTTGCCGGCCAGCTATGGCTACACCTTC
CDR3 protein: CASSLLPASYGYTF

D gene: TRBD1
clone size: -
V gene: TRBV18
J gene: TRBJ2-5
CDR3 DNA: TGTGCCAGCTCACCGTCAGGGGGACAGACCCAGTACTTC
CDR3 protein: CASSPSGGQTQYF

D gene: -
clone size: -
V gene: TRBV7-6
J gene: TRBJ2-5
CDR3 DNA: TGTGCCAGCAGCTTAGTCCTGGGACGGAGCCAAGAGACCCAGTACTTC
CDR3 protein: CASSLVLGRSQETQYF

D gene: -
clone size: many
V gene: TRBV10-3
J gene: TRBJ2-5
CDR3 DNA: TGTGCCATCAGGGGGGGCCGAGAGACCCAGTACTTC
CDR3 protein: CAIRGGRETQYF

D gene: -
clone size: few
V gene: TRBV3-1
J gene: TRBJ2-4
CDR3 DNA: TGTGCCAGCAGCCAGGGTCAATGGGCCAAAAACATTCAGTACTTC
CDR3 protein: CASSQGQWAKNIQYF

D gene: TRBD1
clone size: many
V gene: TRBV4-2
J gene: TRBJ2-7
CDR3 DNA: TGTGCCAGCAGCACCAGGGACAGGAGCTACGAGCAGTACTTC
CDR3 protein: CASSTRDRSYEQYF

D gene: -
clone size: -
V gene: TRBV18
J gene: TRBJ2-1
CDR3 DNA: TGTGCCAGCTCACAAAGGGTTTACAATGAGCAGTTCTTC
CDR3 protein: CASSQRVYNEQFF